Below, 20 T cell receptor beta chains from the same sample are listed, as sequenced in a study of early T cells in non-severe SARS-CoV-2 infection. A single record per CDR3 protein comes from TCRdb applying MiXCR to the 5' RACE reads. The sample consists of about 97,000 distinct CDR3 sequences, 9.5% to 11% of them appearing once. The sample was whole blood, taken at baseline. The receptors were sampled from an adult who was a healthcare worker with PCR-confirmed SARS-CoV-2 infection or an uninfected control (not recorded which).

There are many counts of this clonotype. The chain couples TRBV2 to TRBJ1-5; D is undetermined. CDR1 is SNHLY and CDR2 is FYNNEI in the germline V gene. This CDR3 has 13 amino acids. Trimming left V 1 base short and J 3 bases short, with 4 bases between. The CDR3 bases are TGTGCCAGCAGTGAAGGCTACAATCAGCCCCAGCATTTT. It is translated as CASSEGYNQPQHF. Full variable domain (remainder filled in from reference TRBV2 and TRBJ1-5): EPEVTQTPSHQVTQMGQEVILRCVPISNHLYFYWYRQILGQKVEFLVSFYNNEISEKSEIFDDQFSVERPDGSNFTLKIRSTKLEDSAMYFCASSEGYNQPQHFGDGTRLSIL.

This clonotype has more than one count but fewer than ten. The chain joins TRBV7-2 to TRBJ2-3, with no clear D. Germline V gives CDR1 SGHTA, CDR2 FQGNSA. With 5 bases removed from V and 5 bases from J, the gap between germline ends came to 8 bases. CDR3 length: 12 residues. In nucleotides, the CDR3 is TGTGCCAGCAGCGCGATGGGAGATACGCAGTATTTT. Translating gives CASSAMGDTQYF. The complete variable domain, with remaining parts taken from reference TRBV7-2 and TRBJ2-3, reads GAGVSQSPSNKVTEKGKDVELRCDPISGHTALYWYRQSLGQGLEFLIYFQGNSAPDKSGLPSDRFSAERTGGSVSTLTIQRTQQEDSAVYLCASSAMGDTQYFGPGTRLTVL.

The V and J genes are TRBV6-6 and TRBJ2-3; TRBD2 agrees at 10 bases. The germline V gene has CDR1 MNHNY and CDR2 SVGAGI (reference sequence). The length of the CDR3 is 16 residues. The trim removed 2 bases at V and 1 base at J, leaving 3 bases unmatched. This chain's CDR3 is CASSYRGTSGTDTQYF. The CDR3 nucleotides are TGTGCCAGCAGTTACCGGGGGACTAGCGGCACAGATACGCAGTATTTT.

The chain links TRBV28 to TRBJ2-7, with 8 bases identical to TRBD1. CDR3 size: 14 residues. Germline V CDR1 and CDR2: MDHEN, SYDVKM. Trimming cost V 2 bases and J 4 bases; bases outside gene matches: 4. The CDR3 coding sequence is TGTGCCAGCAGTTTACGACAGGGGACATACGAGCAGTACTTC. The encoded protein is CASSLRQGTYEQYF.

This clonotype came up many times. The chain carries TRBV3-1 and TRBJ1-1; D ambiguous. V was shortened by 4 bases and J by 8 bases, with 11 bases between the two germline ends. CDR1 LGHDT and CDR2 YNNKEL come from the germline V gene (reference sequence). The length of the CDR3 is 12 residues. The CDR3 is CASSLRNGEAFF. For the CDR3, the DNA is TGTGCCAGCAGCCTCCGAAACGGCGAAGCTTTCTTT.

This clonotype was seen a handful of times. The chain recombines TRBV10-1 with TRBJ2-6; no clear D gene. The CDR3 loop spans 16 amino acids. Trimming stripped 0 bases from V and 1 base from J, with 7 bases between. Germline values: CDR1 WNHNN, CDR2 SYGVQD (reference sequence). The CDR3 bases are TGCGCCAGCAGTGAGTCATCTCTGTCTGGGGCCAACGTCCTGACTTTC. Translating it yields CASSESSLSGANVLTF.

This clonotype was counted many times. The gene calls are TRBV7-2 and TRBJ2-1; possibly TRBD1 for D (6 bases). Germline lookup yields CDR1 SGHTA and CDR2 FQGNSA. The CDR3 has 12 residues. V lost 1 base to trimming and J lost 10 bases, with 8 bases between them. The CDR3 DNA reads TGTGCCAGCAGCTTAGTCAGGGGAGAGCAGTTCTTC. It codes for CASSLVRGEQFF. The variable domain in full, with the rest retrieved from reference TRBV7-2 and TRBJ2-1, is GAGVSQSPSNKVTEKGKDVELRCDPISGHTALYWYRQSLGQGLEFLIYFQGNSAPDKSGLPSDRFSAERTGGSVSTLTIQRTQQEDSAVYLCASSLVRGEQFFGPGTRLTVL.

J is TRBJ2-3 and V is TRBV6-1; D remains ambiguous. Trimming removed 4 bases at V and 9 bases at J, with 14 bases between. Germline CDR1 and CDR2: MNHNS and SASEGT. This CDR3 contains 13 residues. The CDR3 DNA reads TGTGCCAGCAGTGCAGGCCCATGGGAAACGCAGTATTTT. Its translation is CASSAGPWETQYF.

This clonotype was counted only a few times. The J gene is TRBJ2-7, the V gene TRBV20-1, with D perhaps TRBD1 or TRBD2 (5 bases each). The CDR3 extends over 13 amino acids. V dropped 2 bases and J dropped 2 bases, with 10 bases sitting between them. The germline V gene encodes CDR1 DFQATT and CDR2 SNEGSKA (reference sequence). CDR3 sequence reads: CSARRGGTYEQYF. CDR3 DNA: TGCAGTGCTAGACGGGGCGGCACCTACGAGCAGTACTTC.

V usage is TRBV2 and J usage is TRBJ1-5; D remains ambiguous. This CDR3 region has 13 residues. The V end was cut by 5 bases, the J end by 5 bases, with 10 bases between. Germline V gives CDR1 SNHLY, CDR2 FYNNEI. This chain's CDR3 is CASSQGFDQPQHF. DNA of the CDR3: TGTGCCAGCAGTCAAGGGTTCGATCAGCCCCAGCATTTT.

By share of the sample, this clonotype is medium-sized. V is TRBV11-2 and J is TRBJ2-1, with 8 nucleotides matching TRBD2. Germline CDR1 reads SGHAT; CDR2 reads FQNNGV. The V gene end was trimmed by 3 bases and the J gene end by 6 bases; junction bases not matched to a gene: 4. The CDR3 extends over 14 amino acids. The CDR3 bases are TGTGCCAGCAGCTTTAGCGGGGTCGGCAATGAGCAGTTCTTC. Translating gives CASSFSGVGNEQFF.

This clonotype has just a few counts. This sequence joins TRBV20-1 and TRBJ2-3; TRBD2 aligns across 7 bases. The germline V gene encodes CDR1 DFQATT and CDR2 SNEGSKA (reference sequence). The length of the CDR3 is 18 residues. V was pared by 1 base and J by 0 bases, with 13 bases of the junction left unmatched. The CDR3 nucleotides are TGCAGTGCTAGAGTGGCGGGAGCCAACATAATAAGCACAGATACGCAGTATTTT. Translation gives CSARVAGANIISTDTQYF.

This sequence joins TRBV7-9 and TRBJ2-3; D is undetermined. Trimming removed 2 bases from V and 8 bases from J, with 14 bases in between. CDR3 length: 14 amino acids. Per germline, CDR1 SEHNR and CDR2 FQNEAQ (reference sequence). This CDR3 reads CASSLTSGHSTQYF. The CDR3 region has the DNA TGTGCCAGCAGCTTAACCTCTGGCCATTCTACGCAGTATTTT.

In its sample, this clonotype was seen a few times. V and J are TRBV5-1 and TRBJ2-2; D possibly corresponds to TRBD2 (5 bases). V was clipped by 2 bases and J by 0 bases, with 8 bases between them. Germline CDR1 is SGHRS and CDR2 is YFSETQ. CDR3 length equals 15 residues. The CDR3 bases are TGCGCCAGCAGCTTAGCGGTAACGAACACCGGGGAGCTGTTTTTT. The encoded protein is CASSLAVTNTGELFF.

The rearrangement joins TRBV27 to TRBJ2-7; 10 bases match TRBD2. CDR1 is MNHEY, CDR2 SMNVEV, per germline (reference sequence). V trimming: 2 bases; J trimming: 5 bases; junction bases outside the gene matches: 3. The CDR3 length is 14 residues. The CDR3 nucleotides are TGTGCCAGCAGTTTAAGCCTAGCGGGAGACGAGCAGTACTTC. This translates into CASSLSLAGDEQYF.

The rearrangement uses TRBV10-3 and TRBJ2-3; 10 bases line up with TRBD2. V was pared by 7 bases and J by 1 base, with 5 bases of the junction left unmatched. Germline CDR1 is ENHRY and CDR2 is SYGVKD. This CDR3 region has 15 residues. Here the CDR3 reads CAITRGTSGTDTQYF. For the CDR3, the DNA is TGTGCCATCACCCGGGGGACTAGCGGCACAGATACGCAGTATTTT.

The chain has TRBV10-2 and TRBJ1-5; maybe TRBD1 (5 bases). The CDR3 loop spans 18 amino acids. Germline CDR1 reads WSHSY; CDR2 reads SAAADI. Deletions cut 3 bases from V and 2 bases from J, with 20 bases between. Here the CDR3 reads CASSDAGQGSSGNQPQHF. In nucleotides, the CDR3 is TGCGCCAGCAGTGATGCTGGACAAGGCTCTTCTGGCAATCAGCCCCAGCATTTT.

This chain connects TRBV20-1 to TRBJ1-5; D is unresolved. CDR1 and CDR2 from the germline V gene are DFQATT and SNEGSKA (reference sequence). The length of the CDR3 is 15 residues. Trimming took off 1 base at V and 0 bases at J, with 10 bases between the two ends. CDR3 residues: CSARGSSYSNQPQHF. The CDR3, as DNA: TGCAGTGCTAGAGGAAGCAGCTATAGCAATCAGCCCCAGCATTTT.

The chain links TRBV5-4 to TRBJ1-1, with D possibly TRBD1 on 5 matching bases. The length of the CDR3 is 12 residues. The V gene's germline CDR1 is SGHNT and CDR2 YYREEE (reference sequence). V was cut by 2 bases and J by 10 bases, with 12 bases left in between. Here the CDR3 DNA reads TGTGCCAGCAGCTTCGGGGACGAGTCAGCTTTCTTT. Translation gives CASSFGDESAFF.

This clonotype was picked up a small number of times. The CDR3 nucleotides read TGTGCCAGCATTGGACAGTACAATGAGCAGTTCTTC. Its protein is CASIGQYNEQFF. The gene calls are TRBV28 and TRBJ2-1; weak D call: TRBD1 (6 bases). The CDR3 covers 12 residues. V was cut by 7 bases and J by 4 bases, with 8 bases left in between. CDR1 MDHEN and CDR2 SYDVKM come from the germline V gene.